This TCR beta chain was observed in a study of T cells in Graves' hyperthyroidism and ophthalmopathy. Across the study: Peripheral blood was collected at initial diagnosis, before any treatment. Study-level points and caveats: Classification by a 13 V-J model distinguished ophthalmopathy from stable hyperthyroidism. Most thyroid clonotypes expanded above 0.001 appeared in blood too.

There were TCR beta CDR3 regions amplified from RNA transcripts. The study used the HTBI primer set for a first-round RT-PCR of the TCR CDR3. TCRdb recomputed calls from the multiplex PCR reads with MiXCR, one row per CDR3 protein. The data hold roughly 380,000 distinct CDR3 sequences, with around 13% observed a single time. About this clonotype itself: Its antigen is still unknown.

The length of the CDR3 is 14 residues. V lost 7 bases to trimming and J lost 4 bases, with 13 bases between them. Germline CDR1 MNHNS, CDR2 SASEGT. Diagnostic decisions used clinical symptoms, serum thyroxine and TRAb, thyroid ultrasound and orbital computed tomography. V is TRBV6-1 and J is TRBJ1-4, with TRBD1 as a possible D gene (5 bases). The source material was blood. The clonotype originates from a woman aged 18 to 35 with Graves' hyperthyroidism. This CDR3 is CASTLEQVNEKLFF. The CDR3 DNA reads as TGTGCCAGCACTCTAGAACAGGTTAATGAAAAACTGTTTTTT.